Listed here is a single T cell receptor beta chain. These data originate in a study of shared clonotypes between healthy human individuals. Profiled with immunoSEQ multiplex PCR; TCRdb holds only in-frame clones, not every one. Here the sample spans about 960,000 clones, roughly 72% being singletons. Per the germline V gene, CDR1 is SEHNR and CDR2 is FQNEAQ (reference sequence). The CDR3 runs 15 residues. J lost 7 bases, V lost 5 bases, and 7 bases had no gene match. Sequenced sample: memory CD4+ T cells sorted from blood. As for subset: CD45RA-negative fraction. The chain uses TRBV7-9 and TRBJ2-1; 11 bases line up with TRBD2. The origin of this receptor is a man aged 18 to 30 in good health. CDR3 region: CASSVLAGDRNEQFF. DNA for the CDR3: TGTGCCAGCAGCGTACTAGCGGGGGACCGTAATGAGCAGTTCTTC. Supplemented by reference TRBV7-9 and TRBJ2-1, the full variable domain reads DTGVSQNPRHKITKRGQNVTFRCDPISEHNRLYWYRQTLGQGPEFLTYFQNEAQLEKSRLLSDRFSAERPKGSFSTLEIQRTEQGDSAMYLCASSVLAGDRNEQFFGPGTRLTVL.